The clone carrying this T cell receptor beta chain was detected many times. What it binds is unknown. V was clipped by 4 bases and J by 8 bases, with 15 bases between them. Germline V gene data show CDR1 as SGHRS and CDR2 as YFSETQ. There are 13 residues in the CDR3. Each CDR3 protein is one row after TCRdb ran MiXCR on the reads. The table records about 310,000 distinct CDR3 sequences, 9.6% of them present only once. The data are from a study of T cell repertoires in cytomegalovirus infection. As for the study in general: A matching HLA type, together with CMV infection, was signaled by public TCR beta signatures. Points from the study as a whole: Identification of carriers of CMV plus the relevant HLA was performed using cumulative public TCR beta family frequency.

This sequence originates from a human donor in good health (CMV status not recorded). Some clones in this sample may be carry-over from other donors' samples. The chain has TRBV5-1 and TRBJ1-1, with TRBD1 as a possible D gene (6 bases). The sample comprised PBMCs. The CDR3 sequence is CASSRDNSPEAFF. CDR3 bases: TGCGCCAGCAGCCGGGACAACTCCCCAGAAGCTTTCTTT.